The source of this T cell receptor (beta chain) is a study of blood T cell repertoires in COVID-19. Study processing details: Nucleated cell number was recorded as an estimate derived from reference gene primer amplification. Sequencing used immunoSEQ multiplex PCR; TCRdb keeps in-frame clones, though not all of them. V, J and clone size are those of that table, while D and trimming were read from the DNA. The sample carries fewer than 200,000 clones, approximately 92% recorded once. Germline CDR1 LGHNA, CDR2 YNFKEQ. The V gene lost 4 bases and the J gene lost 2 bases, with 14 bases spanning the gap. This CDR3 has 16 amino acids.

This clonotype was sampled from a man over 45 with acute or convalescent COVID-19. What was sequenced was peripheral blood. This sequence joins TRBV4-2 and TRBJ1-4, with D possibly TRBD1 on 6 matching bases. CDR3 in DNA: TGTGCCAGCAGCCGAGCTCAGGGGACCACTAATGAAAAACTGTTTTTT. This translates into CASSRAQGTTNEKLFF.